This T cell receptor beta chain was captured by sequencing in a study of control samples from healthy donors and cancer patients. In germline, CDR1 is MNHEY, CDR2 SVGAGI. Between the trimmed V and J ends, which lost 4 bases and 4 bases, there was a span of 13 bases. The CDR3 consists of 14 residues. Clones were read by immunoSEQ multiplex PCR, and TCRdb kept only the in-frame ones, dropping some. The top ten hold around an eighth of the sample, which has 85,000 to 95,000 clones, about nine tenths seen once. The clonotype originates from a woman in her sixties or seventies in good health. The chain carries TRBV6-5 and TRBJ1-2; D is unresolved. Input material: blood. CDR3 amino acids: CASSFLDQTYGYTF. The DNA of the CDR3 is TGTGCCAGCAGTTTCCTAGACCAGACCTATGGCTACACCTTC.